This TCR beta chain was sequenced in a study of siplizumab effects on memory and regulatory T cells. Study-level findings and limits: The study did not confirm that proliferating Tregs from siplizumab cultures were suppressive. Naive T cell populations appeared to exhibit greater diversity than memory cells and appeared to be major alloresponse contributors. Tracing alloreactive clones into unstimulated subsets worked for only a minor fraction of them.

It was 10^5 or so TCR templates that were assayed per sample. Using immunoSEQ multiplex PCR, the repertoire was profiled, and TCRdb retains in-frame clones only, with some absent. In the table there are about 52,000 clones, 95% to 98% of which are singletons. This CDR3 is 14 amino acids long. CDR1 and CDR2 (germline): SGHVS, FNYEAQ. The V gene lost 5 bases and the J gene lost 4 bases, with 14 bases spanning the gap. A remark on this clone: What it recognizes is unknown.

The clonotype comes from a human donor in good health. This chain joins TRBV7-6 and TRBJ2-5; weak D call: TRBD2 (6 bases). Sequenced sample: naive CD4+ T cells sorted from blood. CDR3 residues: CASSLRLEGETQYF. The CDR3 nucleotides read TGTGCCAGCAGCCTACGACTAGAAGGAGAGACCCAGTACTTC.